This is a list of T cell receptor beta chains from one sample in a study of T cells in Graves' hyperthyroidism and ophthalmopathy. TCRdb re-analysed the multiplex PCR reads in MiXCR, keeping a single row per CDR3 protein. This sample has hundreds of thousands of distinct CDR3 sequences, with 15% to 20% found just once. The sequenced material came from blood. Receptor source: a woman aged 50 to 65 with Graves' hyperthyroidism that later progressed to Graves' ophthalmopathy. The CDR3 runs from the conserved cysteine through the conserved F or W. A D gene is named only where the DNA matches it firmly. Rows may omit the clone size; those that give it use once, few, many or a size class.

abundance,v_gene,d_gene,j_gene,CDR3nt,CDR3aa
once,TRBV6-1,NA,TRBJ1-4,TGTGCCAGTTGTCGGGAGGGGGAAAAACTGTTTTTT,CASCREGEKLFF
NA,TRBV7-9,TRBD1,TRBJ1-6,TGTGCCAGCAGCTTAGTTGACAGGGATTCACCCCTCCACTTT,CASSLVDRDSPLHF
NA,TRBV7-9,NA,TRBJ1-2,TGTGCCAGCAGCTACCAGGGTAATGGCTACACCTTC,CASSYQGNGYTF
NA,TRBV19,NA,TRBJ1-4,TGTGCCAGTAGGCCGCCCCCGAATGAAAAACTGTTTTTT,CASRPPPNEKLFF
many,TRBV12-3/TRBV12-4,NA,TRBJ2-2,TGTGCCAGCAGCCTACTGGTCGGGGAGCTGTTTTTT,CASSLLVGELFF
few,TRBV7-9,NA,TRBJ1-1,TGTGCCAGCAGATTATACAGGGAGGAGGACACTGAAGCTTTCTTT,CASRLYREEDTEAFF
many,TRBV3-1,NA,TRBJ2-5,TGTGCCAGCAGCCAAGGCCCCTGGAGCCAAGAGACCCAGTACTTC,CASSQGPWSQETQYF
NA,TRBV5-1,TRBD1,TRBJ1-4,TGCGCCAGCAGCTTGGAAGGGACAGCAGATGAAAAACTGTTTTTT,CASSLEGTADEKLFF
few,TRBV6-5,NA,TRBJ1-2,TGTGCCAGCAGTTACTCTACAGGCTTTACCTACTATGGCTACACCTTC,CASSYSTGFTYYGYTF
NA,TRBV9,TRBD1,TRBJ2-1,TGTGCCAGCTCCCATCGGACAGGGGGGGTTGGAGAGCGGTTCTTC,CASSHRTGGVGERFF
many,TRBV12-3/TRBV12-4,NA,TRBJ1-5,TGTGCCAGCAGTGACTCGTATCAGCCCCAGCATTTT,CASSDSYQPQHF
NA,TRBV7-2,NA,TRBJ1-2,TGTGCCAGCAGCTTATCCGTGGAAGGGGTGGGGGGCTACACCTTC,CASSLSVEGVGGYTF
NA,TRBV27,NA,TRBJ1-1,TGTGCCAGCAGTTTAATTGACTCCGGTACTGAAGCTTTCTTT,CASSLIDSGTEAFF
many,TRBV12-3/TRBV12-4,NA,TRBJ1-3,TGTGCCAGCAGTTTAGCTCTGGGTATCTCTGGAAACACCATATATTTT,CASSLALGISGNTIYF
once,TRBV19,NA,TRBJ2-7,TGTGCCAGTAGTATGTCGGGGACCCAAGGCTACGAGCAGTACTTC,CASSMSGTQGYEQYF
NA,TRBV9,NA,TRBJ1-2,TGTGCCAGCAGCGCGGATGACAGAGACTATGGCTACACCTTC,CASSADDRDYGYTF
NA,TRBV5-1,NA,TRBJ2-2,TGCGCCAGCAGCCCCTTTTCGGGGACACCCTCCGCCGGGGAGCTGTTTTTT,CASSPFSGTPSAGELFF
NA,TRBV4-1,NA,TRBJ2-7,TGCGCCAGCAGCGCTGGACCGCGCTCCCACGAGCAGTACTTC,CASSAGPRSHEQYF
few,TRBV5-1,NA,TRBJ2-7,TGCGCCAGCAGCTTAGTGAGGCAGAGCCTTGACGAGCAGTACTTC,CASSLVRQSLDEQYF